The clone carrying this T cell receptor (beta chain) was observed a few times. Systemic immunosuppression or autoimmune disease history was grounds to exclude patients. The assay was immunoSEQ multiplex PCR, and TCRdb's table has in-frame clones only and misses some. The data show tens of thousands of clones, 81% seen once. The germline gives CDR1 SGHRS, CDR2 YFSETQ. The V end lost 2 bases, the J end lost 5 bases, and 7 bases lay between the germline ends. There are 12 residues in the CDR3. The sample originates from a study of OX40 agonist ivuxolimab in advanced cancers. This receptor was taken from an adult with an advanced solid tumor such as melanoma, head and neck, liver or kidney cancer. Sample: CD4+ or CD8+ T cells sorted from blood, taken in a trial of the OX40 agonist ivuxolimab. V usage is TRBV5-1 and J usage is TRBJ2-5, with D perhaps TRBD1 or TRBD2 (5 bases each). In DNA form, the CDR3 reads TGCGCCAGCAGCTTATGGGGGGAGACCCAGTACTTC. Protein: CASSLWGETQYF.